Listed below are T cell receptor beta chains from one sample, sequenced in a study of blood T cells in healthy people across ages. TCRdb fed the 5' RACE reads into MiXCR, producing one record per CDR3 protein. This table holds about 540,000 distinct CDR3 sequences, 24% found once. These data also featured in a second study, about T cells of mothers and their children.

The sample was blood. These receptors were taken from a boy between 10 and 17 years old in good health. The CDR3 runs from the conserved cysteine through the conserved F or W. A D gene is named only where the DNA matches it firmly. The listing skips clone size in some rows; elsewhere it reads once, few, many or a size class.

size	V	J	D	CDR3	DNA
few	TRBV7-2	TRBJ1-6	.	CASSTNGASPLHF	TGTGCCAGCAGCACGAATGGGGCTTCACCCCTCCACTTT
.	TRBV6-5	TRBJ2-7	TRBD1	CASRTGLGQGASYEQYF	TGTGCCAGCAGGACGGGGCTGGGACAGGGGGCCTCCTACGAGCAGTACTTC
.	TRBV25-1	TRBJ2-3	.	CASSAADTQYF	TGTGCCAGCAGTGCGGCGGATACGCAGTATTTT
.	TRBV24-1	TRBJ1-1	.	CATSRALGTEAFF	TGTGCCACCAGCCGGGCCTTGGGGACTGAAGCTTTCTTT
few	TRBV4-1	TRBJ2-1	TRBD2	CASSLKEGLAGGSYNEQFF	TGCGCCAGCAGCCTCAAGGAGGGACTAGCGGGAGGCTCCTACAATGAGCAGTTCTTC
many	TRBV6-5	TRBJ2-2	.	CASSPENTGELFF	TGTGCCAGCAGTCCTGAAAACACCGGGGAGCTGTTTTTT
few	TRBV6-5	TRBJ1-1	.	CASSYSTDGVMNTEAFF	TGTGCCAGCAGTTACTCCACTGACGGTGTCATGAACACTGAAGCTTTCTTT
.	TRBV6-2/TRBV6-3	TRBJ2-2	TRBD2	CASSYSGRGNTGELFF	TGTGCCAGCAGCTACTCGGGGAGGGGTAACACCGGGGAGCTGTTTTTT
.	TRBV4-2	TRBJ2-7	TRBD2	CASSPQPSGKGYEQYF	TGTGCCAGCAGCCCCCAACCTAGCGGGAAGGGCTACGAGCAGTACTTC
few	TRBV3-1	TRBJ2-4	TRBD2	CASSAGTSGGIAKNIQYF	TGTGCCAGCAGCGCCGGGACTAGCGGGGGGATAGCCAAAAACATTCAGTACTTC
few	TRBV18	TRBJ2-5	TRBD2	CASSQGRARETQYF	TGTGCCAGCTCACAAGGGAGGGCAAGAGAGACCCAGTACTTC
.	TRBV9	TRBJ2-2	.	CASSQLGNTGELFF	TGTGCCAGCAGCCAACTCGGGAACACCGGGGAGCTGTTTTTT
few	TRBV6-5	TRBJ2-2	.	CASTSTAGRTNTGELFF	TGTGCCAGCACTAGCACGGCGGGTCGGACTAACACCGGGGAGCTGTTTTTT
.	TRBV12-3/TRBV12-4	TRBJ1-1	TRBD1	CASRTLGTDHTEAFF	TGTGCCAGCAGGACGCTCGGGACAGATCATACTGAAGCTTTCTTT
few	TRBV20-1	TRBJ2-3	.	CSGPGFTDTQYF	TGCAGTGGTCCGGGGTTCACAGATACGCAGTATTTT
.	TRBV7-2	TRBJ2-2	TRBD2	CASSMGLAGLAGELFF	TGTGCCAGCAGCATGGGACTAGCGGGTTTGGCCGGGGAGCTGTTTTTT
.	TRBV20-1	TRBJ1-4	.	CSARGQATNEKLFF	TGCAGTGCTAGAGGTCAGGCAACTAATGAAAAACTGTTTTTT
.	TRBV12-3/TRBV12-4	TRBJ2-1	TRBD2	CASSFLLAGLIEQFF	TGTGCCAGCAGTTTTCTACTAGCGGGACTGATTGAGCAGTTCTTC
.	TRBV28	TRBJ2-5	TRBD2	CASSPWTSGTGKETQYF	TGTGCCAGCAGTCCGTGGACTAGCGGGACGGGGAAAGAGACCCAGTACTTC
.	TRBV20-1	TRBJ1-1	.	CSAREQSVEAFF	TGCAGTGCTAGAGAGCAGTCAGTTGAAGCTTTCTTT
few	TRBV19	TRBJ2-1	TRBD1	CASSVGQGLYNEQFF	TGTGCCAGTAGTGTTGGACAGGGACTCTACAATGAGCAGTTCTTC
few	TRBV7-2	TRBJ1-4	.	CASSPRGEDHEKLFF	TGTGCCAGCAGCCCGCGGGGCGAAGACCATGAAAAACTGTTTTTT
.	TRBV6-5	TRBJ1-1	.	CASSRQRMSTEAFF	TGTGCCAGCAGCCGACAGAGGATGAGTACTGAAGCTTTCTTT
few	TRBV28	TRBJ1-5	TRBD1	CASSQGARDQPQHF	TGTGCCAGCAGCCAGGGGGCGCGGGATCAGCCCCAGCATTTT
few	TRBV2	TRBJ1-4	.	CASGPQLNEKLFF	TGTGCCAGCGGGCCTCAGCTTAATGAAAAACTGTTTTTT
many	TRBV20-1	TRBJ2-1	.	CSARQSSYNEQFF	TGCAGTGCCCGACAGAGCTCCTACAATGAGCAGTTCTTC
few	TRBV20-1	TRBJ2-5	.	CSARRWDPETQYF	TGCAGTGCTAGAAGGTGGGACCCTGAGACCCAGTACTTC
few	TRBV19	TRBJ1-2	.	CASSIDQKGGDGYTF	TGTGCCAGTAGTATAGATCAGAAGGGAGGGGATGGCTACACCTTC
.	TRBV4-2	TRBJ2-2	TRBD1	CASRLTGDTGELFF	TGTGCCAGCAGGCTTACAGGGGACACCGGGGAGCTGTTTTTT
many	TRBV4-3	TRBJ2-7	.	CASSPQVSSYEQYF	TGCGCCAGCAGCCCACAGGTGAGCTCCTACGAGCAGTACTTC
.	TRBV2	TRBJ2-3	.	CASIEDRTSTDTQYF	TGTGCCAGCATTGAAGACAGGACTAGCACAGATACGCAGTATTTT
.	TRBV9	TRBJ2-3	.	CASSVGRFLTDTQYF	TGTGCCAGCAGCGTGGGGCGGTTCCTCACAGATACGCAGTATTTT
few	TRBV13	TRBJ2-7	TRBD2	CASSPRREGGLLIEQYF	TGTGCCAGCAGCCCCCGTCGGGAGGGGGGGCTGTTGATTGAGCAGTACTTC
few	TRBV29-1	TRBJ1-5	.	CSALFGENQPQHF	TGCAGCGCACTTTTCGGAGAAAATCAGCCCCAGCATTTT
few	TRBV7-9	TRBJ2-3	.	CASSQSRMTGAPSTDTQYF	TGTGCCAGCAGCCAAAGTAGGATGACGGGAGCCCCCTCCACAGATACGCAGTATTTT
.	TRBV7-2	TRBJ1-1	.	CASSASMNTEAFF	TGTGCCAGCAGCGCGAGCATGAACACTGAAGCTTTCTTT
.	TRBV7-3	TRBJ2-2	TRBD1	CASSPRDRPTTGELFF	TGTGCCAGCAGCCCCCGGGACAGGCCGACCACCGGGGAGCTGTTTTTT
few	TRBV4-2	TRBJ2-7	TRBD2	CASSLGTSGSMEQYF	TGTGCCAGCAGCCTCGGGACTAGCGGGAGTATGGAGCAGTACTTC
.	TRBV4-2	TRBJ2-4	TRBD1	CASSQLSGQEKNIQYF	TGTGCCAGCAGCCAACTATCGGGACAGGAGAAAAACATTCAGTACTTC
.	TRBV12-3/TRBV12-4	TRBJ2-5	TRBD2	CASSLTSGTEETQYF	TGTGCCAGCAGTTTGACTAGCGGGACCGAAGAGACCCAGTACTTC
.	TRBV2	TRBJ2-3	.	CASSGSPLTGTDTQYF	TGTGCCAGCAGTGGATCCCCCCTTACCGGCACAGATACGCAGTATTTT
.	TRBV6-2/TRBV6-3	TRBJ2-7	.	CASSYSTDTSYYEQYF	TGTGCCAGCAGTTACTCGACCGACACCTCCTACTACGAGCAGTACTTC
.	TRBV3-1	TRBJ2-1	.	CASSQVETRAYWGQFF	TGTGCCAGCAGCCAAGTGGAGACTAGAGCCTATTGGGGGCAGTTCTTC
.	TRBV5-1	TRBJ2-5	TRBD2	CASSPRLAGGPGQETQYF	TGCGCCAGCAGCCCTCGACTAGCGGGGGGGCCGGGGCAAGAGACCCAGTACTTC
.	TRBV6-6	TRBJ1-2	TRBD1	CASISPDRGPYGYTF	TGTGCCAGCATCTCACCGGACAGGGGACCATATGGCTACACCTTC
.	TRBV7-2	TRBJ2-6	.	CASSLDGTGANVLTF	TGTGCCAGCAGCTTGGATGGGACTGGGGCCAACGTCCTGACTTTC
.	TRBV6-2/TRBV6-3	TRBJ2-5	.	CASSYPSGPAGQETQYF	TGTGCCAGCAGTTACCCTTCCGGACCGGCGGGTCAAGAGACCCAGTACTTC
.	TRBV18	TRBJ2-1	TRBD2	CASSPPLAGAPGEQFF	TGTGCCAGCTCACCACCCCTAGCGGGGGCCCCGGGTGAGCAGTTCTTC